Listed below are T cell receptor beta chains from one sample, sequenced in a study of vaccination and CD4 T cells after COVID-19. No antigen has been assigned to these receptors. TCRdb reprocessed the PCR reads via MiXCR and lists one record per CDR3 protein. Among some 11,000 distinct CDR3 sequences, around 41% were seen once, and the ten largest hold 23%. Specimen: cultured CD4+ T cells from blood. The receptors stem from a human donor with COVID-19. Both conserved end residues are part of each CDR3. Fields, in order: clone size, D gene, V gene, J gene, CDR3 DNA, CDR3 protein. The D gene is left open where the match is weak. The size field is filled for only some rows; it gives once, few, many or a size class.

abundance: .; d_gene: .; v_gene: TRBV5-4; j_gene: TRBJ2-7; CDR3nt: TGTGCCAGCAGCTTGGGCGGGACGACCCCTTACGAGCAGTACTTC; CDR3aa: CASSLGGTTPYEQYF
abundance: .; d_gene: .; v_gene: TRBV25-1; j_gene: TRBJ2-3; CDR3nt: TGTGCCAGCAGCCAGGGGATGGGTGGGACAGATACGCAGTATTTT; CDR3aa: CASSQGMGGTDTQYF
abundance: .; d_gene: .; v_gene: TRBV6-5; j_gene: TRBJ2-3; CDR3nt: TGTGCCAGCAGTTACCCCACCACAGATACGCAGTATTTT; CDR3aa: CASSYPTTDTQYF
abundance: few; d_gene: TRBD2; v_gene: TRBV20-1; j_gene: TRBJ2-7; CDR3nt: TGCAGTGCTAGAGATCCGACATTAGCGGGGACAGAGCAGTACTTC; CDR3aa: CSARDPTLAGTEQYF
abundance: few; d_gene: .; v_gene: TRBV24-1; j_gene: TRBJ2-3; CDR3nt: TGTGCCACCAGTGATCCGGGACCAGCCACAGATACGCAGTATTTT; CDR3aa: CATSDPGPATDTQYF
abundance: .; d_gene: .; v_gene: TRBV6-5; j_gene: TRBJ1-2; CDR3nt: TGTGCCAGCAGTTCCCTCAGGGCGACTGCCGGCTACACCTTC; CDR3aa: CASSSLRATAGYTF
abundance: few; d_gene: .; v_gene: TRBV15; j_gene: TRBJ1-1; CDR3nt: TGTGCCACCAGCAGATCTAGGGGAAGGACTGAAGCTTTCTTT; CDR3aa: CATSRSRGRTEAFF
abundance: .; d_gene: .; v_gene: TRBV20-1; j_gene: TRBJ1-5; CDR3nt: TGCAGTGCTAGAGGGGGGGTCAGCACCGTCGGCAATCAGCCCCAGCATTTT; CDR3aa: CSARGGVSTVGNQPQHF
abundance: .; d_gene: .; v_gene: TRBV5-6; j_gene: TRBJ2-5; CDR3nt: TGTGCCAGCAGCTGGTACGGGATCCAACAAGAGACCCAGTACTTC; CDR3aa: CASSWYGIQQETQYF
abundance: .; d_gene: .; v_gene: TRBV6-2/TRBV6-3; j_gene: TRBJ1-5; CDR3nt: TGTGCCAGCAGCGACAACGGCAATCAGCCCCAGCATTTT; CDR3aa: CASSDNGNQPQHF
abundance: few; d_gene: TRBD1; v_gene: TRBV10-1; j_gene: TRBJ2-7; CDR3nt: TGCGCCAGCAGTGATCACAGGGGGACCTACGAGCAGTACTTC; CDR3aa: CASSDHRGTYEQYF
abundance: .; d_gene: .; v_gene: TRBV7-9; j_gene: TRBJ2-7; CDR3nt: TGTGCCAGCAGCCGGGCGAACTTACCGGACCCAAAATCCTCCTACGAGCAGTACTTC; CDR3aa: CASSRANLPDPKSSYEQYF
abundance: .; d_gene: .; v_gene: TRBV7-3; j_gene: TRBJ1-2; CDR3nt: TGTGCCAGCAGAAAGGACAGTTCTACACCTGGCTACACCTTC; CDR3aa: CASRKDSSTPGYTF
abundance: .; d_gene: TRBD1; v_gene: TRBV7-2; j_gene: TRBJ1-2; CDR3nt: TGTGCCAGCAGCTTAGACAACAGGGGGCCGCACTATGGCTACACCTTC; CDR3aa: CASSLDNRGPHYGYTF
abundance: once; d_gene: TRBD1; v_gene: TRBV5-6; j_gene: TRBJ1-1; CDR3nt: TGTGCCAGCAGCTCTAACAGGGGAAGGACTGAAGCTTTCTTT; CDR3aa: CASSSNRGRTEAFF
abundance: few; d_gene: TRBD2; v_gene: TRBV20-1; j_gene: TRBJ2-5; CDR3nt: TGCAGTGCTAGACCCGTGGGAGGGACCCAAGAGACCCAGTACTTC; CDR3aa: CSARPVGGTQETQYF
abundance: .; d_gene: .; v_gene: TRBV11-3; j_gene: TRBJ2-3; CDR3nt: TGTGCCAGCAGCTTAAAAGGGCCAGATACGCAGTATTTT; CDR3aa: CASSLKGPDTQYF
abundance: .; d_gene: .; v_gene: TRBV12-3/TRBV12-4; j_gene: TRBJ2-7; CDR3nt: TGTGCCAGCAGGTTACAGGGACTACTCTCCTACGAGCAGTACTTC; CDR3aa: CASRLQGLLSYEQYF
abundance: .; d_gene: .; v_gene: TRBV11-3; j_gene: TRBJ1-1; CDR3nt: TGTGCCAGCAGCCAGGACAGCTACACTGAAGCTTTCTTT; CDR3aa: CASSQDSYTEAFF
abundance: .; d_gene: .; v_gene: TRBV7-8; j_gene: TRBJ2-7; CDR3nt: TGTGCCAGCAGCTTAGGGGAAAACGAGCAGTACTTC; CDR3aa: CASSLGENEQYF
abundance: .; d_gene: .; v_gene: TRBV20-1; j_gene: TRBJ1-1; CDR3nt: TGCAGTGCTAGGGAACAGGGCTTGGGCACTGAAGCTTTCTTT; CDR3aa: CSAREQGLGTEAFF
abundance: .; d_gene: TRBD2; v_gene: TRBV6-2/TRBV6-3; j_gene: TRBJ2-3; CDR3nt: TGTGCCAGCATCCCAGCGGGGATTAAAGATACGCAGTATTTT; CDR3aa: CASIPAGIKDTQYF